This entry lists 22 T cell receptor beta chains sequenced from one sample in a study of radiotherapy plus CTLA-4 blockade in lung cancer. The protocol was immunoSEQ multiplex PCR, while the TCRdb copy is restricted to in-frame clones and leaves out a portion. The table has about 39,000 clones, roughly 79% seen once. The material was peripheral blood, obtained from a patient treated with radiotherapy plus ipilimumab. All receptors derive from a human donor with non-small cell lung cancer that progressed on radiotherapy plus ipilimumab.

The chain couples TRBV2 to TRBJ2-7, with TRBD1 matching over 7 bases. The germline V gene has CDR1 SNHLY and CDR2 FYNNEI. This CDR3 has 16 amino acids. With V trimmed by 8 bases and J by 5 bases, 18 bases remained unmatched. The chain's CDR3 is CASARGRGQLSNEQYF. CDR3 coding DNA: TGTGCCAGCGCTCGAGGTCGGGGACAGTTGTCTAACGAGCAGTACTTC.

V is TRBV27 and J is TRBJ2-7, with 8 bases fitting TRBD2. With V trimmed by 4 bases and J by 2 bases, 4 bases remained unmatched. The CDR3 has 14 residues. CDR1 is MNHEY, CDR2 SMNVEV, per germline (reference sequence). CDR3 sequence (DNA): TGTGCCAGCAGTTCGCAGCGGGGGACCTACGAGCAGTACTTC. Its protein is CASSSQRGTYEQYF.

This clone was found a few times. The V gene is TRBV25-1, the J gene TRBJ1-2; 8 bases line up with TRBD1. Germline V CDR1 and CDR2: MGHDK, SYGVNS. The CDR3 covers 15 residues. V was pared by 7 bases and J by 3 bases, with 10 bases of the junction left unmatched. Here the CDR3 reads CASIGQGLFDYGYTF. Here the CDR3 DNA reads TGTGCCAGCATCGGACAGGGATTGTTTGACTATGGCTACACCTTC.

The chain couples TRBV27 to TRBJ1-5, with D unclear. The CDR3 totals 14 residues. Germline lookup yields CDR1 MNHEY and CDR2 SMNVEV (reference sequence). V lost 0 bases, J lost 4 bases, and 7 bases lay in between. CDR3: CASSLSSGNQPQHF. CDR3 DNA sequence: TGTGCCAGCAGTTTATCGTCCGGGAATCAGCCCCAGCATTTT.

The chain is built from TRBV9 and TRBJ2-2, with 8 bases identical to TRBD1. The germline V gene has CDR1 SGDLS and CDR2 YYNGEE. This CDR3 region has 19 residues. J was trimmed by 2 bases and V by 4 bases; bases with no gene match: 16. The CDR3 reads CASSPLLYPGQANTGELFF. The CDR3 DNA sequence: TGTGCCAGCAGCCCCCTCCTGTACCCGGGACAGGCCAACACCGGGGAGCTGTTTTTT. The entire variable domain, with the rest obtained from reference TRBV9 and TRBJ2-2, is as follows: DSGVTQTPKHLITATGQRVTLRCSPRSGDLSVYWYQQSLDQGLQFLIQYYNGEERAKGNILERFSAQQFPDLHSELNLSSLELGDSALYFCASSPLLYPGQANTGELFFGEGSRLTVL.

This chain links TRBV14 with TRBJ2-7; possible D gene TRBD1, 5 bases. The CDR3 spans 13 residues. Looked up from germline, CDR1 is SGHDN and CDR2 is FVKESK. V dropped 4 bases and J dropped 0 bases, with 7 bases sitting between them. The CDR3 here is CASSRQSSYEQYF. The CDR3 region has the DNA TGTGCCAGCAGCCGACAGAGCTCCTACGAGCAGTACTTC.

The chain uses TRBV21-1 and TRBJ2-7; the D segment call TRBD2 is taken from the table without a DNA check. TRBV21-1 is termed a pseudogene. The CDR3 spans 10 residues. CDR3 sequence reads: CASIVYEQYF. The CDR3 DNA follows: TGTGCCAGCATCGTCTACGAGCAGTACTTC.

V usage is TRBV5-1 and J usage is TRBJ2-5; 9 bases line up with TRBD2. CDR1 and CDR2 from the germline V gene are SGHRS and YFSETQ. V was pared by 0 bases and J by 4 bases, with 7 bases of the junction left unmatched. CDR3 size: 16 residues. This chain's CDR3 is CASSLAQRGAGETQYF. In DNA form, the CDR3 reads TGCGCCAGCAGCTTGGCGCAGCGGGGGGCCGGAGAGACCCAGTACTTC.

This rearrangement joins TRBV7-9 to TRBJ1-6, with a possible D match to TRBD1 (5 bases). The CDR3 consists of 13 residues. Between the trimmed V and J ends, which lost 5 bases and 4 bases, there was a span of 6 bases. Germline V lookup: CDR1 SEHNR, CDR2 FQNEAQ (reference sequence). CDR3 loop: CASSRQYNSPLHF. CDR3 sequence (DNA): TGTGCCAGCAGCCGACAGTATAATTCACCCCTCCACTTT.

V gene TRBV13 combines with J gene TRBJ2-1; 10 nucleotides align to TRBD2. Germline trimming cut 4 bases from V and 10 bases from J; bases unmatched to any gene: 4. CDR3 size: 13 residues. Per the germline V gene, CDR1 is PRHDT and CDR2 is FYEKMQ (reference sequence). For the CDR3, the DNA is TGTGCCAGCAGCTCATTAGCGGGGGGCGAGCAGTTCTTC. Protein product: CASSSLAGGEQFF.

The chain is built from TRBV7-9 and TRBJ2-2; D remains unclear. The CDR3 contains 15 residues. V lost 5 bases to trimming and J lost 0 bases, with 10 bases between them. Germline V gene lookup returns CDR1 SEHNR and CDR2 FQNEAQ (reference sequence). CDR3 DNA: TGTGCCAGCAGCAAACAGAATACGAACACCGGGGAGCTGTTTTTT. Translation: CASSKQNTNTGELFF.

The chain combines TRBV7-8 with TRBJ1-5; 10 bases fit TRBD1. The CDR3 loop spans 17 amino acids. Trimming cost V 6 bases and J 4 bases; bases outside gene matches: 12. Germline CDR1 and CDR2: SGHVS and FQNEAQ. The CDR3 coding sequence is TGTGCCAGCAGGCCGACGCCGGGACAGGGGATGAATCAGCCCCAGCATTTT. It is translated as CASRPTPGQGMNQPQHF.

The chain uses TRBV7-6 and TRBJ2-1; 14 bases align to TRBD2. Losses at the gene ends were 3 bases for V and 9 bases for J; bases not matched to a gene: 7. Germline lookup yields CDR1 SGHVS and CDR2 FNYEAQ. The CDR3 runs to 16 residues. This CDR3 reads CASSFQTSGGGVEQFF. The CDR3, as DNA: TGTGCCAGCAGCTTCCAGACTAGCGGGGGGGGTGTTGAGCAGTTCTTC.

The genes are TRBV4-3 and TRBJ2-1, with 7 bases aligning to TRBD2. The CDR3 spans 15 residues. The V gene's germline CDR1 is LGHNA and CDR2 YSLEER. The J segment lost 2 bases and the V segment lost 1 base, leaving 2 bases of the junction unmatched. The DNA for the CDR3 is TGCGCCAGCAGCCAAGTGCTAGCGGCCTACAATGAGCAGTTCTTC. Its translation: CASSQVLAAYNEQFF.

This chain joins TRBV6-1 and TRBJ2-7; possibly TRBD2 for D (5 bases). CDR1 and CDR2 (germline): MNHNS, SASEGT. The CDR3 contains 15 residues. V lost 0 bases to trimming and J lost 1 base, with 10 bases between them. CDR3 loop: CASSEAAGPSYEQYF. Written as DNA, the CDR3 is TGTGCCAGCAGTGAAGCGGCGGGTCCATCCTACGAGCAGTACTTC.

The gene calls are TRBV19 and TRBJ2-2, with D perhaps matching TRBD1 (6 bases). This CDR3 has 14 residues. Per germline, CDR1 LNHDA and CDR2 SQIVND (reference sequence). The V end lost 1 base, the J end lost 5 bases, and 8 bases lay between the germline ends. CDR3 loop: CASSIVTGTGELFF. CDR3 DNA: TGTGCCAGTAGTATAGTCACAGGGACCGGGGAGCTGTTTTTT. Combining the CDR3 with reference TRBV19 and TRBJ2-2 gives the whole variable domain DGGITQSPKYLFRKEGQNVTLSCEQNLNHDAMYWYRQDPGQGLRLIYYSQIVNDFQKGDIAEGYSVSREKKESFPLTVTSAQKNPTAFYLCASSIVTGTGELFFGEGSRLTVL.

This chain links TRBV11-3 with TRBJ2-3, with D possibly TRBD2 on 6 matching bases. In germline, CDR1 is SGHNT, CDR2 YENEEA. V shed 5 bases and J shed 0 bases, with 12 bases lying between them. The CDR3 covers 15 residues. The CDR3 DNA reads as TGTGCCAGCAGCCCGGGACTGGGTAGCACAGATACGCAGTATTTT. Its translation is CASSPGLGSTDTQYF.

The CDR3 here is CASSPRAGTLMNTEAFF. DNA of the CDR3: TGTGCCAGCAGCCCCCGAGCTGGGACACTCATGAACACTGAAGCTTTCTTT. This chain connects TRBV5-4 to TRBJ1-1; a weak D match, TRBD1 (6 bases). This CDR3 is built from 17 residues. The germline CDR1 and CDR2 sequences are SGHNT and YYREEE (reference sequence). Trimming took 4 bases from V and 0 from J, leaving 19 bases between them.

The chain uses TRBV4-3 and TRBJ2-4, with D perhaps matching TRBD2 (7 bases). V was shortened by 0 bases and J by 1 base, with 13 bases between the two germline ends. Germline CDR1 reads LGHNA; CDR2 reads YSLEER. This CDR3 is 17 amino acids long. The CDR3 loop reads CASSQEWGGPAKNIQYF. The DNA for the CDR3 is TGCGCCAGCAGCCAAGAGTGGGGGGGGCCGGCCAAAAACATTCAGTACTTC.

The chain carries TRBV12-5 and TRBJ1-1; 7 bases are shared with TRBD1. With V trimmed by 6 bases and J by 4 bases, 5 bases remained unmatched. The CDR3 contains 13 residues. Per germline, CDR1 LGHNT and CDR2 FRNRAP. The CDR3 loop reads CASGLTGATEAFF. The DNA of the CDR3 is TGTGCTAGTGGCCTCACAGGGGCCACTGAAGCTTTCTTT. The whole variable domain, filled in from reference TRBV12-5 and TRBJ1-1, reads DARVTQTPRHKVTEMGQEVTMRCQPILGHNTVFWYRQTMMQGLELLAYFRNRAPLDDSGMPKDRFSAEMPDATLATLKIQPSEPRDSAVYFCASGLTGATEAFFGQGTRLTVV.

V and J are TRBV4-1 and TRBJ1-2, with a tentative D call TRBD1 (5 bases). There are 15 residues in the CDR3. V was cut by 4 bases and J by 1 base, with 13 bases left in between. The germline CDR1 and CDR2 sequences are MGHRA and YSYEKL. CDR3 sequence reads: CASSREGINNYGYTF. In nucleotides, the CDR3 is TGCGCCAGCAGCCGGGAGGGGATCAATAACTATGGCTACACCTTC.

The chain combines TRBV5-1 with TRBJ2-5, with a weak D call TRBD1 (6 bases). Per germline, CDR1 SGHRS and CDR2 YFSETQ. V was clipped by 4 bases and J by 2 bases, with 15 bases between them. This CDR3 comprises 15 residues. The CDR3 region is CASSPSLGAQETQYF. For the CDR3, the DNA is TGCGCCAGCAGCCCATCGCTGGGGGCACAAGAGACCCAGTACTTC.